The next 27 T cell receptor beta chains were all read from a single sample in a study of shared clonotypes between healthy human individuals. TCRdb's copy holds only in-frame clones and misses some; the assay was immunoSEQ multiplex PCR. Of around 620,000 clones detected, roughly 95% appear once; the ten largest clones hold around 0.11%. Selected positively for CCR7 and CD45RO-negative, naive CD8 cells excluded terminally differentiated effector memory CD45RA+ cells. Sequences were obtained from naive CD8+ T cells sorted from blood. These TCRs come from a woman between 25 and 40 years old in good health.

This clone appeared a single time. The CDR3 protein is CSVEDRRQGPGELFF. In DNA form, the CDR3 reads TGCAGCGTTGAAGATCGTCGGCAGGGACCCGGGGAGCTGTTTTTT. This chain links TRBV29-1 with TRBJ2-2; TRBD1 or TRBD2 may be the D gene (5 bases each). Germline lookup yields CDR1 SQVTM and CDR2 ANQGSEA. This CDR3 is 15 amino acids long. Between the trimmed V and J ends, which lost 0 bases and 6 bases, there was a span of 14 bases.

The chain is built from TRBV2 and TRBJ1-1; D is unresolved. Germline-derived CDR1 and CDR2 are SNHLY and FYNNEI. The CDR3 consists of 14 residues. Trimming removed 4 bases at V and 1 base at J, with 10 bases between. CDR3 in amino acids: CASSVSAENTEAFF. The CDR3 DNA reads as TGTGCCAGCAGTGTTTCGGCAGAGAACACTGAAGCTTTCTTT. The complete variable domain, with remaining parts taken from reference TRBV2 and TRBJ1-1, reads EPEVTQTPSHQVTQMGQEVILRCVPISNHLYFYWYRQILGQKVEFLVSFYNNEISEKSEIFDDQFSVERPDGSNFTLKIRSTKLEDSAMYFCASSVSAENTEAFFGQGTRLTVV.

This sequence joins TRBV11-1 and TRBJ2-5; perhaps TRBD1 as D (6 bases). This CDR3 region has 15 residues. Per the germline V gene, CDR1 is SGHAT and CDR2 is FQDESV (reference sequence). Trimming pared 5 bases from V and 5 bases from J, leaving 18 bases between. CDR3 nucleotide sequence: TGTGCCAGCAGCCCCCGGCCAGGGGCAGAGGAGACCCAGTACTTC. Residues: CASSPRPGAEETQYF.

The chain uses TRBV14 and TRBJ1-1; D is ambiguous. There are 14 residues in the CDR3. V lost 4 bases to trimming and J lost 4 bases, with 13 bases between them. CDR1 is SGHDN and CDR2 is FVKESK in the germline V gene. The CDR3 DNA is TGTGCCAGCAGCCCATTCCCCCTGAGCACTGAAGCTTTCTTT. Translated, it gives CASSPFPLSTEAFF.

The V and J genes are TRBV6-1 and TRBJ1-5; 9 bases line up with TRBD1. Germline CDR1 and CDR2: MNHNS and SASEGT. CDR3 length: 17 residues. V lost 1 base to trimming and J lost 7 bases; unmatched junction nucleotides: 11. The CDR3 region has the DNA TGTGCCAGCAGTGAAGAGTTGGACAGGGGTCGAAGGCAGCCCCAGCATTTT. It yields the protein CASSEELDRGRRQPQHF.

V usage is TRBV27 and J usage is TRBJ2-2; D may be TRBD1 (6 bases). V lost 10 bases to trimming and J lost 5 bases, with 11 bases between them. Per the germline V gene, CDR1 is MNHEY and CDR2 is SMNVEV (reference sequence). The CDR3 contains 12 residues. The CDR3 loop reads CATQRGTGELFF. The CDR3 DNA reads as TGTGCCACTCAGAGGGGGACCGGGGAGCTGTTTTTT.

The chain recombines TRBV10-3 with TRBJ2-5; no firm D call. Deletions cut 7 bases from V and 5 bases from J, with 17 bases between. From germline, CDR1 is ENHRY and CDR2 SYGVKD. This CDR3 is built from 14 residues. CDR3 DNA: TGTGCCATCATGGCGGTACGTTCAGAGGAGACCCAGTACTTC. Residues: CAIMAVRSEETQYF.

The CDR3 coding sequence is TGTGCCAGCAGTTTACTAGCCGTCAATGAGCAGTTCTTC. Translation gives CASSLLAVNEQFF. V and J are TRBV28 and TRBJ2-1, with a possible D match to TRBD2 (5 bases). The V end was cut by 2 bases, the J end by 6 bases, with 8 bases between. Per germline, CDR1 MDHEN and CDR2 SYDVKM. The CDR3 has 13 amino acids.

The V call is TRBV2, the J call TRBJ1-1; no clear D gene. Trimming stripped 3 bases from V and 1 base from J, with 6 bases between. The germline gives CDR1 SNHLY, CDR2 FYNNEI. The CDR3 spans 13 residues. The CDR3: CASSETRNTEAFF. In nucleotides, the CDR3 is TGTGCCAGCAGTGAGACAAGGAACACTGAAGCTTTCTTT.

The gene calls are TRBV6-5 and TRBJ2-5, with 7 bases matching TRBD2. J lost 5 bases, V lost 5 bases, and 5 bases had no gene match. The CDR3 loop spans 13 amino acids. Germline V gene sequence: CDR1 MNHEY, CDR2 SVGAGI. For the CDR3, the DNA is TGTGCCAGCAGTCCTGGACTAGGGGAGACCCAGTACTTC. Its protein is CASSPGLGETQYF.

The V gene is TRBV27, the J gene TRBJ1-3; no reliable D call. In germline, CDR1 is MNHEY, CDR2 SMNVEV (reference sequence). Trimming cost V 5 bases and J 4 bases, with 18 bases left between them. The CDR3 extends over 16 amino acids. CDR3 loop: CASSPSDGEAGNTIYF. CDR3 DNA: TGTGCCAGCAGTCCCTCCGACGGGGAGGCGGGAAACACCATATATTTT.

The chain recombines TRBV28 with TRBJ2-3; D gene uncertain. V was cut by 3 bases and J by 3 bases, with 1 base left in between. CDR3 size: 11 residues. Germline-derived CDR1 and CDR2 are MDHEN and SYDVKM. CDR3 in DNA: TGTGCCAGCAGTTTTACAGATACGCAGTATTTT. It encodes CASSFTDTQYF.

This clone showed up just once. V gene TRBV6-5 combines with J gene TRBJ2-7, with 8 bases lining up with TRBD1. With 5 bases clipped from V and 3 bases from J, the junction kept 3 bases outside the gene matches. The germline V gene has CDR1 MNHEY and CDR2 SVGAGI. This CDR3 has 13 amino acids. For the CDR3, the DNA is TGTGCCAGCAGTATGACAGGGGACTACGAGCAGTACTTC. It yields the protein CASSMTGDYEQYF.

The CDR3 sequence is CASRRTSGYQETQYF. CDR3 DNA sequence: TGTGCCAGCAGGCGGACTAGCGGGTACCAAGAGACCCAGTACTTC. This sequence joins TRBV11-2 and TRBJ2-5, with 11 bases matching TRBD2. The ends lost 6 bases at V and 0 bases at J; junction bases unmatched: 3. Per the germline V gene, CDR1 is SGHAT and CDR2 is FQNNGV. This CDR3 has 15 residues.

This chain connects TRBV4-1 to TRBJ1-2; no firm D call. V shed 4 bases and J shed 4 bases, with 7 bases lying between them. CDR1 and CDR2 from the germline V gene are MGHRA and YSYEKL. The CDR3 sequence is 12 residues long. The CDR3 nucleotides read TGCGCCAGCAGCCGCGAGGGCTATGGCTACACCTTC. Encoded protein: CASSREGYGYTF.

CDR3 in amino acids: CASSDTAEAPTDTQYF. CDR3 nucleotide sequence: TGTGCCAGCAGTGACACAGCGGAAGCCCCCACAGATACGCAGTATTTT. The chain joins TRBV6-1 to TRBJ2-3, with D tentatively TRBD2 (5 bases). Between the trimmed V and J ends, which lost 3 bases and 2 bases, there was a span of 15 bases. Germline assignment: CDR1 MNHNS and CDR2 SASEGT. This CDR3 has 16 residues.

The genes are TRBV5-4 and TRBJ2-7; 12 nucleotides agree with TRBD2. With 1 base clipped from V and 7 bases from J, the junction kept 6 bases outside the gene matches. Germline CDR1 is SGHNT and CDR2 is YYREEE (reference sequence). The CDR3 consists of 15 residues. The CDR3 loop is CASSLRTSGMDEQYF. The CDR3 coding sequence is TGTGCCAGCAGCTTGAGGACTAGCGGGATGGATGAGCAGTACTTC.

The gene calls are TRBV28 and TRBJ2-5; perhaps TRBD2 as D (6 bases). This CDR3 is 14 amino acids long. CDR1 MDHEN and CDR2 SYDVKM come from the germline V gene. V lost 6 bases to trimming and J lost 2 bases, with 13 bases between them. Written as DNA, the CDR3 is TGTGCCAGCAGCACCCCCGGGGGTCAAGAGACCCAGTACTTC. Amino acid sequence: CASSTPGGQETQYF.

The chain recombines TRBV7-9 with TRBJ1-4; 7 nucleotides match TRBD1. This CDR3 has 12 residues. The V segment lost 4 bases and the J segment 12 bases; nucleotides outside the gene matches: 5. Germline values: CDR1 SEHNR, CDR2 FQNEAQ (reference sequence). The CDR3 nucleotides are TGTGCCAGCAGCTCCGACAGGGATGAACTGTTTTTT. This codes for CASSSDRDELFF.

The chain couples TRBV7-8 to TRBJ2-1; TRBD2 matches 14 bases. CDR1 and CDR2 from the germline V gene are SGHVS and FQNEAQ. Trimming took 4 bases from V and 14 from J; bases not matched to a gene: 10. The length of the CDR3 is 15 residues. The DNA of the CDR3 is TGTGCCAGCAGCTCGGAGGGACTAGCGGGAGATCTAAAGTTCTTC. Its translation: CASSSEGLAGDLKFF.

The gene calls are TRBV7-2 and TRBJ2-1, with a weak D call TRBD1 (5 bases). V lost 5 bases, J lost 0 bases, and 11 bases lay in between. This CDR3 spans 15 amino acids. Germline lookup yields CDR1 SGHTA and CDR2 FQGNSA. In DNA, the CDR3 is TGTGCCAGCAGCACCCGACAGAGCTCCTACAATGAGCAGTTCTTC. Encoded protein: CASSTRQSSYNEQFF.

This chain links TRBV30 with TRBJ2-5; TRBD2 matches 12 bases. With the DNA end fitting TRBJ2-7 better, the J assignment may be wrong. The CDR3 runs 16 residues. CDR1 and CDR2 from the germline V gene are GTSNPN and SVGIG (reference sequence). The CDR3 nucleotides are TGTGCCTGGAGCGAGGGACTAGCGGGTACCATCTACGAGCAGTACTTC. Its protein product is CAWSEGLAGTIYEQYF.

This clone occurred once. The rearrangement uses TRBV2 and TRBJ1-2; D ambiguous. Between the trimmed V and J ends, which lost 2 bases and 4 bases, there was a span of 11 bases. Germline V gene lookup returns CDR1 SNHLY and CDR2 FYNNEI. CDR3 length: 14 residues. CDR3 nucleotide sequence: TGTGCCAGCAGTGAATCCGGCGGGTTCTATGGCTACACCTTC. Its translation: CASSESGGFYGYTF.

The CDR3 DNA reads as TGTGCCAGCAGCTTGGTGGAGATAACGCAGTATTTT. Encoded protein: CASSLVEITQYF. The V gene is TRBV5-6, the J gene TRBJ2-3; no firm D call. V lost 0 bases and J lost 9, with 8 bases in between. Looked up from germline, CDR1 is SGHDT and CDR2 is YYEEEE. CDR3 size: 12 residues.

J is TRBJ2-5 and V is TRBV2; D unresolved. The CDR3 loop spans 15 amino acids. V was pared by 2 bases and J by 2 bases, with 12 bases between. Germline CDR1 reads SNHLY; CDR2 reads FYNNEI. The CDR3 DNA is TGTGCCAGCAGTGAATTCGACTCGGCACAAGAGACCCAGTACTTC. It specifies CASSEFDSAQETQYF.

This rearrangement joins TRBV7-6 to TRBJ2-5; the D gene is possibly TRBD1 (6 bases). V was clipped by 5 bases and J by 2 bases, with 12 bases between them. Germline values: CDR1 SGHVS, CDR2 FNYEAQ. The CDR3 runs to 14 residues. The CDR3 loop reads CASSLRQVQETQYF. CDR3 nucleotides: TGTGCCAGCAGCCTCAGACAGGTACAAGAGACCCAGTACTTC. The full variable domain, in which reference TRBV7-6 and TRBJ2-5 provide the parts outside the CDR3, is GAGVSQSPRYKVTKRGQDVALRCDPISGHVSLYWYRQALGQGPEFLTYFNYEAQQDKSGLPNDRFSAERPEGSISTLTIQRTEQRDSAMYRCASSLRQVQETQYFGPGTRLLVL.

The rearrangement uses TRBV7-6 and TRBJ2-7; D unclear. Trimming stripped 4 bases from V and 7 bases from J, with 14 bases between. The CDR3 contains 13 residues. Germline-derived CDR1 and CDR2 are SGHVS and FNYEAQ. The CDR3 nucleotides read TGTGCCAGCAGCTCTGGGGTGTCGGGTGAGCAGTACTTC. This gives the protein CASSSGVSGEQYF.